A single sample is the source of the 17 T cell receptor beta chains below, sequenced in a study of blood T cell repertoires in COVID-19 (dated by TCRdb to 2019 to 2021). Libraries were constructed by the immunoSEQ multiplex PCR assay. Not all clones reach the TCRdb copy of this immuneACCESS table, which keeps in-frame sequences only. Checked studies attribute under half of the gap to unresolved V genes and leave the rest unexplained. Counted in this sample were over 200,000 clones; nearly 90% of them appeared once. Less than 15% of the sample comes from the top ten. The sequenced material came from peripheral blood. These receptor sequences come from a woman aged 18-29 years who had recovered from COVID-19.

The CDR3 loop reads CAISESRRLNTEAFF. The CDR3 DNA sequence: TGTGCCATCAGTGAGTCACGGAGACTGAACACTGAAGCTTTCTTT. V and J are TRBV10-3 and TRBJ1-1; no clear D. The V gene's germline CDR1 is ENHRY and CDR2 SYGVKD. Trimming shortened V by 0 bases and J by 0 bases, and 8 bases separated the two germline ends. The CDR3 consists of 15 residues.

V gene TRBV27 combines with J gene TRBJ2-1, with 8 bases lining up with TRBD1. Germline trimming cut 5 bases from V and 2 bases from J; bases unmatched to any gene: 5. The CDR3 runs to 15 residues. Per the germline V gene, CDR1 is MNHEY and CDR2 is SMNVEV (reference sequence). CDR3 sequence: CASSEDRETYNEQFF. The CDR3 nucleotides are TGTGCCAGCAGTGAGGACAGGGAGACCTACAATGAGCAGTTCTTC.

The V gene is TRBV9, the J gene TRBJ2-2, with 7 bases that match TRBD2. The CDR3 spans 17 residues. Germline V gene data show CDR1 as SGDLS and CDR2 as YYNGEE. V shed 3 bases and J 0 bases; nucleotides not matched to a gene: 8. The CDR3 loop is CASSGEGALTNTGELFF. The CDR3 DNA is TGTGCCAGCAGCGGGGAGGGAGCGCTCACGAACACCGGGGAGCTGTTTTTT.

In this sample, this clone turned up once. V is TRBV4-2 and J is TRBJ1-1, with 7 bases fitting TRBD1. Germline V CDR1 and CDR2: LGHNA, YNFKEQ. This CDR3 is built from 14 residues. V was clipped by 4 bases and J by 6 bases; unmatched bases: 8. As DNA, the CDR3 is TGTGCCAGCAGCCCGTCGACAGGGCGGGCTGAAGCTTTCTTT. It is translated as CASSPSTGRAEAFF.

This clone has just a few counts. Other nucleotide sequences from this sample produce the same CDR3. The chain couples TRBV7-3 to TRBJ2-7; 11 nucleotides match TRBD2. The V gene end was trimmed by 0 bases and the J gene end by 6 bases; junction bases not matched to a gene: 4. Germline V gene sequence: CDR1 SGHTA, CDR2 FQGTGA. CDR3 length equals 15 residues. This chain's CDR3 is CASSLTGLAGAEQYF. The CDR3 coding sequence is TGTGCCAGCAGCTTAACAGGACTAGCGGGTGCCGAGCAGTACTTC. The full variable domain, rest sourced from reference TRBV7-3 and TRBJ2-7, is GAGVSQTPSNKVTEKGKYVELRCDPISGHTALYWYRQSLGQGPEFLIYFQGTGAADDSGLPNDRFFAVRPEGSVSTLKIQRTERGDSAVYLCASSLTGLAGAEQYFGPGTRLTVT.

The chain has TRBV2 and TRBJ1-5; 7 nucleotides align to TRBD1. This CDR3 spans 16 amino acids. The V gene's germline CDR1 is SNHLY and CDR2 FYNNEI. Losses at the gene ends were 0 bases for V and 7 bases for J; bases not matched to a gene: 9. The CDR3 DNA reads as TGTGCCAGCAGTGAAGCAAAGGGGGCGAGTTCCCAGCCCCAGCATTTT. Translation gives CASSEAKGASSQPQHF.

This clone has just one count. The V gene is TRBV27, the J gene TRBJ2-1; tentative D call: TRBD1 (5 bases). The CDR3 spans 14 residues. Per the germline V gene, CDR1 is MNHEY and CDR2 is SMNVEV (reference sequence). The V gene lost 6 bases and the J gene lost 1 base, with 10 bases spanning the gap. CDR3 region: CASSQGRSYNEQFF. DNA for the CDR3: TGTGCCAGCAGCCAGGGCCGGTCCTACAATGAGCAGTTCTTC.

This clone has just a few counts. The chain uses TRBV19 and TRBJ1-2, with D perhaps matching TRBD1 (6 bases). The CDR3 extends over 15 amino acids. V was trimmed by 1 base and J by 6 bases, leaving 15 bases between them. Germline V gene data show CDR1 as LNHDA and CDR2 as SQIVND (reference sequence). CDR3 nucleotide sequence: TGTGCCAGTAGTATAGGTGGGACACGAAGGAATGGCTACACCTTC. Protein: CASSIGGTRRNGYTF.

In its sample, this clone was seen a few times. The CDR3 DNA is TGTGCCAGCAGCCCTCTAATTCACGGGACTAGCATCTCCGAGCAGTACTTC. Translated: CASSPLIHGTSISEQYF. The chain combines TRBV4-2 with TRBJ2-7, with 9 bases that match TRBD2. With V trimmed by 4 bases and J by 6 bases, 16 bases remained unmatched. CDR1 LGHNA and CDR2 YNFKEQ come from the germline V gene. The CDR3 sequence is 17 residues long.

This chain connects TRBV18 to TRBJ2-1; tentatively, D is TRBD2 (10 bases). V was pared by 8 bases and J by 0 bases, with 23 bases between. CDR3 length equals 18 residues. In germline, CDR1 is KGHSH, CDR2 LQKENI. CDR3 sequence reads: CASAGTGLAGGSYNEQFF. Written as DNA, the CDR3 is TGTGCCAGCGCCGGGACAGGGTTAGCGGGAGGCTCCTACAATGAGCAGTTCTTC.

The V and J genes are TRBV9 and TRBJ2-2; 8 bases line up with TRBD1. V shed 4 bases and J 4 bases; nucleotides not matched to a gene: 6. The length of the CDR3 is 15 residues. CDR1 SGDLS and CDR2 YYNGEE come from the germline V gene. The CDR3 region is CASSPGTGFTGELFF. The CDR3 coding sequence is TGTGCCAGCAGCCCCGGGACAGGCTTCACCGGGGAGCTGTTTTTT. Full variable domain (outside the CDR3, taken from reference TRBV9 and TRBJ2-2): DSGVTQTPKHLITATGQRVTLRCSPRSGDLSVYWYQQSLDQGLQFLIQYYNGEERAKGNILERFSAQQFPDLHSELNLSSLELGDSALYFCASSPGTGFTGELFFGEGSRLTVL.

This clone was observed a few times. This rearrangement joins TRBV5-8 to TRBJ1-2; weak D call: TRBD1 (6 bases). Trimming pared 2 bases from V and 5 bases from J, leaving 19 bases between. This CDR3 has 16 amino acids. Germline CDR1 and CDR2: SGHTS and YDEGEE. CDR3 in amino acids: CASSFSGTKLRYGYTF. The CDR3 region has the DNA TGTGCCAGCAGCTTCTCCGGGACAAAGCTTCGGTATGGCTACACCTTC.

CDR3: CSFTYTPGELFF. The CDR3 DNA reads as TGCAGTTTCACCTATACGCCCGGGGAGCTGTTTTTT. This chain uses TRBV29-1 with TRBJ2-2; D unclear. Germline CDR1 SQVTM, CDR2 ANQGSEA. The CDR3 has 12 residues.

This sequence joins TRBV19 and TRBJ1-2; D not certain. The length of the CDR3 is 11 residues. From germline, CDR1 is LNHDA and CDR2 SQIVND (reference sequence). V lost 7 bases, J lost 2 bases, and 5 bases lay in between. CDR3 DNA sequence: TGTGCCAGTAAGGAGAACTATGGCTACACCTTC. This codes for CASKENYGYTF.

The rearrangement links TRBV5-1 to TRBJ2-1, with 14 bases that match TRBD2. J gave up 3 bases and V 0 bases, and 5 bases lay outside the gene matches. Germline CDR1 is SGHRS and CDR2 is YFSETQ. This CDR3 spans 18 amino acids. The CDR3 DNA reads TGCGCCAGCAGCTTGGGGGGGACTAGCGGGAGAATCTACAATGAGCAGTTCTTC. This encodes CASSLGGTSGRIYNEQFF.

The V and J genes are TRBV14 and TRBJ1-6, with a tentative D call TRBD1 (5 bases). This CDR3 has 15 residues. V was cut by 3 bases and J by 5 bases, with 11 bases left in between. Germline lookup yields CDR1 SGHDN and CDR2 FVKESK. The CDR3 DNA reads TGTGCCAGCAGCCATTTCCAGGGTGATAATTCACCCCTCCACTTT. Protein: CASSHFQGDNSPLHF.

This chain links TRBV4-2 with TRBJ2-7; 8 bases fit TRBD2. This CDR3 spans 17 amino acids. The trim removed 0 bases at V and 0 bases at J, leaving 7 bases unmatched. CDR1 and CDR2 from the germline V gene are LGHNA and YNFKEQ. The CDR3 region has the DNA TGTGCCAGCAGCCAAGAAATAGCGGGACTATTCTCCTACGAGCAGTACTTC. It codes for CASSQEIAGLFSYEQYF.